This T cell receptor beta chain was sequenced for a study of spatial heterogeneity in lung cancer. Study summary: Sequences of the beta chain were consistently detected in greater numbers than alpha-chain sequences. In the raw reads, each unique TCR and UMI combination was present more than ten times on average.

The sample holds many counts of this clonotype. What it binds is not known. Unique molecular identifiers, one per molecule, were present on every TCR cDNA molecule. A single record per CDR3 protein comes from TCRdb applying MiXCR to the 5' RACE reads. The repertoire includes approximately 40,000 distinct CDR3 sequences, 7.5% to 8% of them detected once, and under 30% sits in the top ten. Described time point: sample taken at primary tumor resection. The authors sequenced whole RNA from tumor, nontumor lung or frozen PBMC without sorting. The CDR3 sequence is 13 residues long. After removal of 6 bases from V and 4 bases from J, the junction contained 5 bases not matched to a gene. Germline V gene sequence: CDR1 MNHEY, CDR2 SVGEGT. Study-level points and caveats: Ubiquitous, expanded tumor-derived TCRs were more frequently observed in blood at resection than at follow-up.

The V gene is TRBV6-2 or TRBV6-3, the J gene TRBJ1-2; 7 bases are shared with TRBD1. The input for sequencing was PBMCs, taken at surgery. This sequence was found in a male donor with early-stage non-small cell lung cancer. CDR3 sequence: CASSLGQSYGYTF. The CDR3 DNA follows: TGTGCCAGCAGCCTGGGACAGTCCTATGGCTACACCTTC.